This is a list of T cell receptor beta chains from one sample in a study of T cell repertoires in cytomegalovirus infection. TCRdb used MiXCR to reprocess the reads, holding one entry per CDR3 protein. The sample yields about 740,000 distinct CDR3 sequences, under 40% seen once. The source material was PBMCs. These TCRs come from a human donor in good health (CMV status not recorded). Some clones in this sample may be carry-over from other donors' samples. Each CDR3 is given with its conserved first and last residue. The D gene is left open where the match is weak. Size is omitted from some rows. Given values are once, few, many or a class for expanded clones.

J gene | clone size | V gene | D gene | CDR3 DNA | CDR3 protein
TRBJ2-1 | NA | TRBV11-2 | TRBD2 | TGTGCCAGCAGCTTTACAATGCTAGCGGGAGGTGATGAGCAGTTCTTC | CASSFTMLAGGDEQFF
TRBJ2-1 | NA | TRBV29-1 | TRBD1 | TGCAGCGGTCAACCCCGGGACAGGCCTTCCTATGAGCAGTTCTTC | CSGQPRDRPSYEQFF
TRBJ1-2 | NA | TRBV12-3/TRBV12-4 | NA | TGTGCCAGCAGTTTAGTCGACCTATCTCAAGGCCCTAACTATGGCTACACCTTC | CASSLVDLSQGPNYGYTF
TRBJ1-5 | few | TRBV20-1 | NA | TGCAGTGCTAGGGGCGGAATTTATAGCAATCAGCCCCAGCATTTT | CSARGGIYSNQPQHF
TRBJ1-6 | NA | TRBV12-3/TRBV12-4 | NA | TGTGCCAGCAGTTCCCCCGGGGCAGGGTACTCACCCCTCCACTTT | CASSSPGAGYSPLHF
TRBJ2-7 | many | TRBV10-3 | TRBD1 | TGTGCCATCAGAAAGGGACAGGGGACATACGAGCAGTACTTC | CAIRKGQGTYEQYF
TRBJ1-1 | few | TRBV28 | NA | TGTGCCAGCAGTTTATCGGGGGAGGTAACTGAAGCTTTCTTT | CASSLSGEVTEAFF
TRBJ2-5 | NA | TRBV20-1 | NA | TGCAGTGCTTTCACTAGGGACCGCCAAGAGACCCAGTACTTC | CSAFTRDRQETQYF
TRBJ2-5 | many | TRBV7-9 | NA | TGTGCCAGCAGCCCGATACGGGGGACCCAGTACTTC | CASSPIRGTQYF
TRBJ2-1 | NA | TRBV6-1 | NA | TGTGCCAGCGGCACCCCTCCTAACAATGAGCAGTTCTTC | CASGTPPNNEQFF
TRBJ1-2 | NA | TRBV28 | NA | TGTGCCAGCAGTACCTCGACGGCTCCGCCGTATGGCTACACCTTC | CASSTSTAPPYGYTF
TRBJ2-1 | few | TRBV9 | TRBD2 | TGTGCCAGCAGCACCCAACCAAGCGGGAGATCCTACAATGAGCAGTTCTTC | CASSTQPSGRSYNEQFF
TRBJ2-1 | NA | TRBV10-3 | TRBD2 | TGTGCCATCATTGAGAGGGCTAGCGGGAGTAGTGGCTACAATGAGCAGTTCTTC | CAIIERASGSSGYNEQFF
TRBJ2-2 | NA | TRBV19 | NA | TGTGCCAGTAGTATATCTTCGAACACCGGGGAGCTGTTTTTT | CASSISSNTGELFF
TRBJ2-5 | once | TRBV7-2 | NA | TGTGCCAGCAGCTACCGACAGAGCTTCGGGGAGACCCAGTACTTC | CASSYRQSFGETQYF
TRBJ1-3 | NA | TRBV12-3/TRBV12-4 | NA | TGTGCCAGCAGTTTATGGGTTCTGGGTAGCTCTGGAAACACCATATATTTT | CASSLWVLGSSGNTIYF
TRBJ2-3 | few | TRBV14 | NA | TGTGCCAGCAGCCAAGTACCAGTGACAGATACGCAGTATTTT | CASSQVPVTDTQYF
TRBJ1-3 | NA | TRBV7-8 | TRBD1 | TGTGCCAGCAGCTTAAACCGGGACAGCTCTGGAAACACCATATATTTT | CASSLNRDSSGNTIYF
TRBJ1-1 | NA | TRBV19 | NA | TGTGCCAGTATAGGACTGCGGAACACTGAAGCTTTCTTT | CASIGLRNTEAFF
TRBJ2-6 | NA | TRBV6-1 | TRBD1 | TGTGCCAGCTGCCATACAGGGGTTTCTGGGGCCAACGTCCTGACTTTC | CASCHTGVSGANVLTF
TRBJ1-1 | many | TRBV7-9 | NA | TGTGCCAGCAGCTCTGGGACATTGAACACTGAAGCTTTCTTT | CASSSGTLNTEAFF
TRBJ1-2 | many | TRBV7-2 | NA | TGTGCCAGCAGCTCAGGACCGGGAGGGATCTATGGCTACACCTTC | CASSSGPGGIYGYTF
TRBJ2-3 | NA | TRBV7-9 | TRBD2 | TGTGCCAGAAGCTTAATGGGACTAGCGGATATAGGGGATACGCAGTATTTT | CARSLMGLADIGDTQYF
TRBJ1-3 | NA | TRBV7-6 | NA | TGTGCCAGCAGCTTAGGTGGTACTGTAAACACCATATATTTT | CASSLGGTVNTIYF
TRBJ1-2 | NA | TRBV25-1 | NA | TGTGCCAGCGGGGATGGAGGGGGACGGAACTATGGCTACACCTTC | CASGDGGGRNYGYTF
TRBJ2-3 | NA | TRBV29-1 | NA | TGCAGCGTTGCCTACACAGATACGCAGTATTTT | CSVAYTDTQYF
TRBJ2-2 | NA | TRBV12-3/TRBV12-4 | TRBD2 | TGTGCCAGCTGTTATAGCGGGAGTTTTACCGGGGAGCTGTTTTTT | CASCYSGSFTGELFF
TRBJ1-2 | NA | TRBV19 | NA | TGTGCCAGTAAGGGCCTGGCTAACTATGGCTACACCTTC | CASKGLANYGYTF
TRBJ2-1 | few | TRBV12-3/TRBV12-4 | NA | TGTGCCAGCAGTTTAATAGCTAGCCTAAGGGCCAATGAGCAGTTCTTC | CASSLIASLRANEQFF
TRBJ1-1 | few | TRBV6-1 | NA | TGTGCCAGCAGTGAAGGGGAAACGGGCACTGAAGCTTTCTTT | CASSEGETGTEAFF
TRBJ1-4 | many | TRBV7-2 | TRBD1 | TGTGCCAGCAGCTTAGCAGGGGGCGCATCTAATGAAAAACTGTTTTTT | CASSLAGGASNEKLFF
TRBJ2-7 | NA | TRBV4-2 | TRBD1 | TGTGCCAGCAGCCAAGCAAAAGGGGGCAACCCGAGGGGGCAGTACTTC | CASSQAKGGNPRGQYF
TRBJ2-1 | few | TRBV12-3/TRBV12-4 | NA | TGTGCCAGCACCGTCAACACCGTCTCCTACAATGAGCAGTTCTTC | CASTVNTVSYNEQFF
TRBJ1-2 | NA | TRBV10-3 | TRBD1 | TGTGCCATCAATGCGGGGCAGGGGGACTATGGCTACACCTTC | CAINAGQGDYGYTF
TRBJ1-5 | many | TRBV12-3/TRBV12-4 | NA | TGTGCCAGCAGTCCCTCATATAGCAATCAGCCCCAGCATTTT | CASSPSYSNQPQHF
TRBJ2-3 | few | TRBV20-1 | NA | TGCAGTGGAGAGGGAGGGGGAACTCCCACAGATACGCAGTATTTT | CSGEGGGTPTDTQYF
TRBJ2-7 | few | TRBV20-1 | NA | TGCAGTGCTAGAGTTAGGGGAGCCTACGAGCAGTACTTC | CSARVRGAYEQYF
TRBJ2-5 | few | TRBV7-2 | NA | TGTGCCAGCAGCTTAGCTAGCCGGAGAACCGAGACCCAGTACTTC | CASSLASRRTETQYF
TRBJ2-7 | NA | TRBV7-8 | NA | TGTGCAAGCAGCGCGTTTCCCTACGAGAAGTACTTC | CASSAFPYEKYF
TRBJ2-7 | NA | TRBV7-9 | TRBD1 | TGTGCCAGCAGTTTTACAGGGGAAAACGAGCAGTACTTC | CASSFTGENEQYF
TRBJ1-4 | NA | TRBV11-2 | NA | TGTGCCAGCAGCCCGGTACAGGGCCGAACCGCAACTAATGAAAAACTGTTTTTT | CASSPVQGRTATNEKLFF
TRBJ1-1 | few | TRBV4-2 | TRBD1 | TGTGCCAGCAGCCCAGGGGGCCCGTCTGAAGCTTTCTTT | CASSPGGPSEAFF
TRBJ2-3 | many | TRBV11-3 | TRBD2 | TGTGCCAGCAGCTTAACTGGTTCTTCGGCGGGAGGGAGGAGAGATACGCAGTATTTT | CASSLTGSSAGGRRDTQYF
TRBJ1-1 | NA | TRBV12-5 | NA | TGTGCTAGTGGTTTGAACGGGGGGCAGGGGCAAGCTTTCTTT | CASGLNGGQGQAFF
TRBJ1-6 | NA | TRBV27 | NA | TGTGCCAGCAGTTTCCCCGATTCACCCCTCCACTTT | CASSFPDSPLHF
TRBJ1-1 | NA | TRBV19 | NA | TGTGCCAGTAGTAAACCGGGGGTTTGGACTGAAGCTTTCTTT | CASSKPGVWTEAFF
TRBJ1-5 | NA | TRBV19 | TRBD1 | TGTGCCAGTAGTATTCCCCAACAGGGGGAAAATCAGCCCCAGCATTTT | CASSIPQQGENQPQHF
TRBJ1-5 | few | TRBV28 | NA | TGTGCCAGCGGAGACGGGTTCGGCAATCAGCCCCAGCATTTT | CASGDGFGNQPQHF
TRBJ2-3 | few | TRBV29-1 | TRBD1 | TGCAGCGTCAGGACAGGGTTGGGCACAGATACGCAGTATTTT | CSVRTGLGTDTQYF
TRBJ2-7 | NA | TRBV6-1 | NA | TGTGCCAGCAGTGAAACAGGGATCTACGAGCAGTACTTC | CASSETGIYEQYF
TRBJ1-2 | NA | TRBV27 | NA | TGTGCCCGCAGTTTCAGCGGGGGGGATGGCTACACCTTC | CARSFSGGDGYTF
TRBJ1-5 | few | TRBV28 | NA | TGTGCCAGCAGTTCGACGGGTCATAGCAATCAGCCCCAGCATTTT | CASSSTGHSNQPQHF
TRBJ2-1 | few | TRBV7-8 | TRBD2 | TGTGCCAGCAGTACCGGGACTAGCGGGACAGGGGAGCAGTTCTTC | CASSTGTSGTGEQFF
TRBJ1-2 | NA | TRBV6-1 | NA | TGTGCCAGCAGTGAAGATGCCGAGGTCTATGGCTACACCTTC | CASSEDAEVYGYTF
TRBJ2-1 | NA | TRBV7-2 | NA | TGTGCCAGCAGCTTGTACAGGGACAATGAGCAGTTCTTC | CASSLYRDNEQFF
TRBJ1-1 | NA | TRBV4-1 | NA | TGTGCCAGCAGCGCACGCAAAGACAGGTTCCCGTCCCAAGCTTTCTTT | CASSARKDRFPSQAFF